This T cell receptor beta chain derives from a study of T cell repertoires in cytomegalovirus infection. Study results and caveats: Accumulated public TCR beta family frequency recognized individuals carrying CMV together with the relevant HLA. Clonotype analysis showed dominance of the ex vivo response by HLA-C-restricted CMV-specific TCR beta clonotypes.

Each CDR3 protein gets one entry after TCRdb re-called the reads with MiXCR. There are 450,000 to 650,000 distinct CDR3 sequences in the sample; more than 20% occur only once, and about 13% lies in the top ten. V was shortened by 7 bases and J by 6 bases, with 16 bases between the two germline ends. Germline V CDR1 and CDR2: MNHNS, SASEGT. The CDR3 has 14 amino acids. As for this clonotype: Antigen specificity is unknown.

This sequence joins TRBV6-1 and TRBJ2-1; possibly TRBD1 for D (6 bases). The sample taken for sequencing was PBMCs. This TCR came from a human donor in good health (CMV status not recorded). Some clones in this sample may be carry-over from other donors' samples. The DNA for the CDR3 is TGTGCCAGCACCGAAGGAAGAGGGGGCAATGAGCAGTTCTTC. It specifies CASTEGRGGNEQFF.